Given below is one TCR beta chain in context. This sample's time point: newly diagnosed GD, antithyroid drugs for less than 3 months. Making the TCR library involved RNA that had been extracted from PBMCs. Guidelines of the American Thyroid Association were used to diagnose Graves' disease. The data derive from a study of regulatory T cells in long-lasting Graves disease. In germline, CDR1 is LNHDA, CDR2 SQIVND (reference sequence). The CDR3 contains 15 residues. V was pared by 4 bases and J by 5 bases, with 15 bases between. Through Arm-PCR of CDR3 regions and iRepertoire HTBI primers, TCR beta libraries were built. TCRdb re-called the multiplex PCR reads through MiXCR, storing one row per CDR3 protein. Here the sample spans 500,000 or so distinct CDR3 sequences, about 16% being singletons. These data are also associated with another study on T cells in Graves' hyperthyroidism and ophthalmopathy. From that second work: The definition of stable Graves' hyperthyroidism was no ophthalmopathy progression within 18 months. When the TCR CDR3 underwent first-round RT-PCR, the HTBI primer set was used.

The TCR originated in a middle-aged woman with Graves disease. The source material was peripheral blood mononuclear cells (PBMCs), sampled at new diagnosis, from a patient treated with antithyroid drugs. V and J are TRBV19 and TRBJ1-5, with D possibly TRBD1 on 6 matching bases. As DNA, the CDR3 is TGTGCCAGTAGTACACACTCCGGGGGCGATCAGCCCCAGCATTTT. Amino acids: CASSTHSGGDQPQHF.